This T cell receptor beta chain was sequenced in a study of Graves' ophthalmopathy and Graves' hyperthyroidism (dated by TCRdb to about 2018). As for the study more broadly: Hyperthyroidism was considered stable if no progression to ophthalmopathy occurred within 18 months of follow-up. The study used signatures of the TCR beta repertoire to tell Graves' ophthalmopathy apart from Graves' hyperthyroidism and to predict which patients would progress to ophthalmopathy. In total, 120 to 150 blood samples were TCR-sequenced: roughly 45 ophthalmopathy, some 80 hyperthyroidism and roughly 17 hyperthyroidism-to-ophthalmopathy patients. To explore V-J signatures distinguishing ophthalmopathy from hyperthyroidism, a discovery set of around 100 patients (43 ophthalmopathy, 57 stable hyperthyroidism) was enrolled. For independent validation, a separate cohort was made up of 18 hyperthyroidism patients plus 17 patients who later progressed from hyperthyroidism to ophthalmopathy. T-cell repertoires of thyroid tissue and blood were compared in over 5 hyperthyroidism patients. Following sample collection, hyperthyroidism patients were given methimazole at a starting dose of 30 mg daily, and ophthalmopathy patients were given high-dose intravenous methylprednisolone. Findings and caveats that apply to the study as a whole: Most of the expanded thyroid clonotypes with a frequency above 0.001 were also detected in blood, and it was suggested that the thyroid immune response may be reflected by blood repertoires. In validation, the model predicted ophthalmopathy progression with about 64% sensitivity and about 77% specificity; more than ten predicted patients were CT-confirmed with GO in a median of 6.5 months. No statistical method was used to set the sample size in advance, and the investigators knew which group each participant was assigned to. The 13-signature model separated ophthalmopathy from stable hyperthyroidism with approximately 88% sensitivity and 81.08% specificity in cross-validation, and 80%/75% in the test set.

Hyperthyroidism patients were newly diagnosed, were aged 18 to 65 years, and had a disease duration under 2 months. Anyone with other autoimmune diseases, uncontrolled infections, pregnancy or lactation was excluded from the study. Diagnosis relied on clinical symptoms, serum thyroxine, TRAb, thyroid ultrasound and orbital computed tomography. Total RNA was extracted using Trizol reagent, and RNA quality was checked on an Agilent 2100 Bioanalyzer. Ten or more counts support this clonotype. The specificity of this receptor is unknown. The sample holds no much larger clone one base away, and base qualities are not on file. TCR beta CDR3 regions were amplified from RNA transcripts for repertoire sequencing. A first-round RT-PCR used HTBI primers with the Qiagen OneStep RT-PCR kit, followed by a second-round multiplex PCR, size selection and purification. Libraries were sequenced paired-end with 100 bp reads on an Illumina HiSeq2000. The original pipeline was this. SOAPnuke was used to process the reads, removing any read that contained adapters or uncalled bases, had a mean Phred below 15, or lacked an exact match to the constant primer or identifier. COPE v1.2.5 was used to merge the high-quality paired reads. Each unique nucleotide sequence was treated as a clonotype, and MiTCR v1.1 was used to align the clonotypes to the IMGT TRB V, D and J references. Analysis was restricted to V-J combinations with a frequency above 0.0001, which covered roughly 99% of repertoires. A TCR clonal expansion and chaos score per V-J combination was defined as the ratio of F50 clonal expansion to chaos observed in the TCRdist matrix. Welch's t-statistics and random forest were used to reduce features to approximately 13 V-J combinations, which were fed into a naive Bayes classifier. The similarity between thyroid and blood repertoires was quantified using the Morisita-Horn index. Starting from the raw public reads, TCRdb applied fastp trimming at Q25, assembled clones with MiXCR and retained in-frame beta chains. Duplicate CDR3 protein sequences are folded into a single record with the most common DNA and genes. The V and J calls, along with clone size, are taken from TCRdb and not from the paper's own processing. The table for this sample lists around 1.1 million distinct CDR3 sequences; about two fifths of them were counted only once. Of the sample, 11% is held by the ten largest clones.

Including cysteine and phenylalanine, the CDR3 has 16 amino acids. CDR3 DNA is the only sequence kept; it has 48 bases, read in frame from the first base. As encoded in the germline V gene (reference sequence), CDR1 is DFQATT while CDR2 is SNEGSKA. V loses 1 base at its end and J loses 4 bases; junction bases beyond the gene matches: 11. Recombination joined TRBV20-1 with TRBJ2-7; 9 middle bases align to TRBD2. Source material: peripheral blood or thyroid tissue (not recorded which). This clonotype was sampled from an adult man with Graves' hyperthyroidism. The CDR3 amino acid sequence is: CSARGGLAGSAYEQYF. The base sequence is TGCAGTGCTAGAGGAGGTCTAGCGGGAAGTGCATACGAGCAGTACTTC.